This TCR beta chain came from a study of blood T cell repertoires in COVID-19. How the authors handled the data: Amplification with reference gene primers provided the estimates of nucleated cell counts. Using immunoSEQ multiplex PCR, the repertoire was profiled, and TCRdb retains in-frame clones only, with some absent. That table gives V, J and clone size, and the DNA gave D and trimming. The sample includes about 45,000 clones, roughly 87% of them seen just once. Trimming at V came to 4 bases and at J to 4 bases, leaving 5 bases not matched to a gene. Per germline, CDR1 SQVTM and CDR2 ANQGSEA. CDR3 length: 14 residues.

V usage is TRBV29-1 and J usage is TRBJ2-3; 10 nucleotides line up with TRBD1. The TCR originated in a woman aged 80 or over with active COVID-19. The source material was peripheral blood. As DNA, the CDR3 is TGCAGCGTTGGAGACAGGGGGCTGTCAGATACGCAGTATTTT. It translates to CSVGDRGLSDTQYF.